A single sample is the source of the 7 T cell receptor beta chains below, sequenced in a study of PD-1 blockade in classical Hodgkin lymphoma (dated by TCRdb to the early 2020s). The library was made by the immunoSEQ multiplex PCR assay. This is the immuneACCESS table as TCRdb keeps it, with only in-frame sequences that have V and J called. A part of the clones is gone; compared with another copy, unresolved V genes explain less than half, and the rest is unexplained. For this sample the table gives around 10,000 clones, of which roughly 76% were detected only once. Of the sample, about 25% is held by the ten largest clones. The time point label here, explained by the study, means: cycle 1 day 1 (C1D1), immediately before nivolumab initiation. All trial patients had relapsed after autologous stem cell transplantation, with cohorts A, B and C differing in prior brentuximab vedotin exposure. The material sequenced was peripheral blood mononuclear cells (PBMCs), taken at baseline. Receptors were obtained from a human donor with classical Hodgkin lymphoma.

The V call is TRBV20-1, the J call TRBJ2-5; D is perhaps TRBD1 or TRBD2 (7 bases each). Deletions cut 6 bases from V and 5 bases from J, with 10 bases between. The V gene's germline CDR1 is DFQATT and CDR2 SNEGSKA (reference sequence). This CDR3 spans 11 amino acids. CDR3 protein: CSAQGGETQYF. CDR3 nucleotides: TGCAGTGCCCAGGGGGGGGAGACCCAGTACTTC.

The chain couples TRBV11-2 to TRBJ2-1; the D gene is possibly TRBD2 (5 bases). Germline V CDR1 and CDR2: SGHAT, FQNNGV. The V and J ends lost 5 bases and 0 bases respectively, with 8 bases between them. This CDR3 contains 14 residues. CDR3 sequence reads: CASSPSGSYNEQFF. The CDR3 DNA reads as TGTGCCAGCAGCCCCAGCGGCTCCTACAATGAGCAGTTCTTC.

The chain combines TRBV4-1 with TRBJ2-6; TRBD1 might be the D (5 bases). In germline, CDR1 is MGHRA, CDR2 YSYEKL. The ends were cut back, 2 bases at V and 0 bases at J, with 8 bases in the middle. CDR3 length: 16 residues. In DNA form, the CDR3 reads TGCGCCAGCAGCCAAAATACAGGCTCTGGGGCCAACGTCCTGACTTTC. Translation gives CASSQNTGSGANVLTF.

This chain connects TRBV6-6 to TRBJ1-5; D is ambiguous. Germline lookup yields CDR1 MNHNY and CDR2 SVGAGI (reference sequence). V lost 2 bases to trimming and J lost 3 bases, with 5 bases between them. There are 13 residues in the CDR3. CDR3 DNA sequence: TGTGCCAGCAGTTACAGGGACAATCAGCCCCAGCATTTT. Protein: CASSYRDNQPQHF.

The chain combines TRBV4-2 with TRBJ1-1; D is undetermined. The CDR3 runs 15 residues. Germline values: CDR1 LGHNA, CDR2 YNFKEQ. Deletions cut 0 bases from V and 1 base from J, with 9 bases between. The CDR3 DNA is TGTGCCAGCAGCCAAGACCGATCTGGGAACACTGAAGCTTTCTTT. Translated, it gives CASSQDRSGNTEAFF.

The gene calls are TRBV5-1 and TRBJ2-3; 7 positions match TRBD1. This CDR3 is 16 amino acids long. Germline V gene sequence: CDR1 SGHRS, CDR2 YFSETQ. Germline trimming cut 0 bases from V and 0 bases from J; bases unmatched to any gene: 4. Here the CDR3 DNA reads TGCGCCAGCAGCTTGGGTGGGACAGAAAGCACAGATACGCAGTATTTT. Amino acid sequence: CASSLGGTESTDTQYF.

The V gene is TRBV13, the J gene TRBJ1-2, with 9 bases lining up with TRBD1. CDR1 and CDR2 from the germline V gene are PRHDT and FYEKMQ (reference sequence). This CDR3 is 16 amino acids long. V was pared by 0 bases and J by 3 bases, with 5 bases of the junction left unmatched. This CDR3 reads CASSLGTGGGDYGYTF. As DNA, the CDR3 is TGTGCCAGCAGCTTAGGTACAGGGGGCGGTGACTATGGCTACACCTTC. Full variable domain (missing parts from reference TRBV13 and TRBJ1-2): AAGVIQSPRHLIKEKRETATLKCYPIPRHDTVYWYQQGPGQDPQFLISFYEKMQSDKGSIPDRFSAQQFSDYHSELNMSSLELGDSALYFCASSLGTGGGDYGYTFGSGTRLTVV.